The 7 T cell receptor beta chains presented below share a single source sample, sequenced in a study of relationships among human T cell subsets. Regulatory T cells were selected from positively selected CD4+ cells using anti-CD25 beads. TCR alpha and beta CDR3s were amplified from mRNA by semiquantitative ARM-PCR. ARM-PCR used tagged nested gene-specific primers, then communal superprimers for exponential amplification. MiXCR, applied by TCRdb to the multiplex PCR reads, yields one record per CDR3 protein. The table shows about 14,000 distinct CDR3 sequences, with about 60% occurring only once. Sequences were obtained from Tregs sorted from blood. Every receptor here comes from a man aged 40-49 years in good health.

The rearrangement links TRBV10-3 to TRBJ2-3; a weak D match, TRBD1 (5 bases). V shed 0 bases and J shed 1 base, with 5 bases lying between them. Germline V gene data show CDR1 as ENHRY and CDR2 as SYGVKD. CDR3 length: 14 amino acids. CDR3 DNA sequence: TGTGCCATCAGTGAGTCGACAGGCACAGATACGCAGTATTTT. It is translated as CAISESTGTDTQYF.

The chain couples TRBV10-2 to TRBJ1-2; 8 positions agree with TRBD1. The V gene's germline CDR1 is WSHSY and CDR2 SAAADI. The V gene end was trimmed by 4 bases and the J gene end by 6 bases; junction bases not matched to a gene: 4. The CDR3 is 13 residues long. The CDR3 sequence is CASSGDRIHGYTF. The CDR3 bases are TGCGCCAGCAGTGGGGACAGGATCCATGGCTACACCTTC.

The rearrangement links TRBV29-1 to TRBJ2-1; TRBD1 or TRBD2 may be the D gene (5 bases each). The V gene's germline CDR1 is SQVTM and CDR2 ANQGSEA. V was cut by 0 bases and J by 8 bases, with 26 bases left in between. The CDR3 consists of 18 residues. The CDR3 spells CSVEDPTGRVGFSDEQFF. The DNA of the CDR3 is TGCAGCGTTGAAGACCCAACGGGCAGGGTGGGTTTTAGCGATGAGCAGTTCTTC.

The chain employs TRBV30 and TRBJ1-5; D is unresolved. From germline, CDR1 is GTSNPN and CDR2 SVGIG (reference sequence). The CDR3 has 13 residues. The V end lost 1 base, the J end lost 1 base, and 5 bases lay between the germline ends. In DNA, the CDR3 is TGTGCCTGGAGTGGCCAGAGCAATCAGCCCCAGCATTTT. Translation gives CAWSGQSNQPQHF.

This chain links TRBV24-1 with TRBJ2-3; tentatively, D is TRBD2 (6 bases). This CDR3 region has 13 residues. Trimming stripped 10 bases from V and 0 bases from J, with 10 bases between. Germline-derived CDR1 and CDR2 are KGHDR and SFDVKD. The CDR3 nucleotides are TGTGCCACGGGAGGACTAAGCACAGATACGCAGTATTTT. It translates to CATGGLSTDTQYF.

The V gene is TRBV5-1, the J gene TRBJ2-5; no clear D gene. Looked up from germline, CDR1 is SGHRS and CDR2 is YFSETQ. The CDR3 length is 13 residues. Trimming pared 1 base from V and 4 bases from J, leaving 8 bases between. This CDR3 reads CASSLSGGETQYF. The CDR3 region has the DNA TGCGCCAGCAGCTTGAGTGGTGGAGAGACCCAGTACTTC.

V is TRBV6-1 and J is TRBJ2-1, with D possibly being TRBD2 (5 bases). Germline loops: CDR1 MNHNS, CDR2 SASEGT. The CDR3 is 14 amino acids. V gave up 2 bases and J gave up 8 bases, with 13 bases separating them. The CDR3 DNA follows: TGTGCCAGCAGTGAAATAGGGAGCGATCATGAGCAGTTCTTC. Amino acids: CASSEIGSDHEQFF.